The clone carrying this T cell receptor beta chain is medium-sized in the sample. Not a single patient had been given any form of treatment at any point before undergoing thyroid surgery. The CDR3 length is 13 residues. In germline, CDR1 is MNHEY, CDR2 SVGEGT. Trimming cost V 3 bases and J 6 bases, with 9 bases left between them. Authors' processing steps: In papillary thyroid cancer, a distant-metastasis classifier was built using CDR3 differences across clinicopathological groups. Via MiXCR, TCRdb re-called the PCR reads. Here the V and J calls rest on TCRdb's processing, not on the authors' analysis. The sample holds 6,200 or so clones; approximately 33% are singletons and the top ten take less than 15%. The sample originates from a study of metastatic and nonmetastatic thyroid tumors. Background on the study: Where malignant and benign thyroid patients were concerned, repertoires were compared across blood and tumor or nodule tissue.

The chain links TRBV6-2 or TRBV6-3 to TRBJ2-1; D remains unclear. Sequenced material: adjacent normal tissue. The clonotype was recovered from a female donor with papillary thyroid cancer or a benign thyroid nodule (not recorded which). Some clones in this sample may be carry-over from other donors' samples. CDR3 protein: CASSYARTNEQFF. In DNA, the CDR3 is TGTGCCAGCAGTTATGCTAGGACCAATGAGCAGTTCTTC.